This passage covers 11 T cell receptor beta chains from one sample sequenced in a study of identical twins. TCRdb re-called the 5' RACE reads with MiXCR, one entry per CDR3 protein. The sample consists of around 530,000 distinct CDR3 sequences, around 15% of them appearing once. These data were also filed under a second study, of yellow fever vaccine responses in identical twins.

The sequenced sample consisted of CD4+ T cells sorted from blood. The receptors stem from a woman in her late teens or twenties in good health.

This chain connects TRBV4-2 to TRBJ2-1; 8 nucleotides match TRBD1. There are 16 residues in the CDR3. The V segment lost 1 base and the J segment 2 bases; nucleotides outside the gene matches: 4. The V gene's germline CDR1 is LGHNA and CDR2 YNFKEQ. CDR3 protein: CASSQVWTGPYNEQFF. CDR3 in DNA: TGTGCCAGCAGCCAAGTTTGGACAGGGCCCTACAATGAGCAGTTCTTC.

CDR3 residues: CASSSMDRGTYEQYV. Here the CDR3 DNA reads TGTGCCAGCAGTTCAATGGACAGGGGGACCTACGAGCAGTACGTC. This rearrangement joins TRBV6-2 or TRBV6-3 to TRBJ2-7; 10 nucleotides match TRBD1. The CDR3 is 15 amino acids. CDR1 is MNHEY and CDR2 is SVGEGT in the germline V gene. J gave up 2 bases and V 4 bases, and 5 bases lay outside the gene matches.

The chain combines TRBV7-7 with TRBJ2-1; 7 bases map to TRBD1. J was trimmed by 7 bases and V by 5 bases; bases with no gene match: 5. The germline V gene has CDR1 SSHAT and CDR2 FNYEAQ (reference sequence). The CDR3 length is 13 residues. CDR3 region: CASSQTGSNEQFF. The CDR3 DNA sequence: TGTGCCAGCAGCCAGACAGGGAGTAATGAGCAGTTCTTC. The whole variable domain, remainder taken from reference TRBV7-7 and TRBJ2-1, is GAGVSQSPRYKVTKRGQDVTLRCDPISSHATLYWYQQALGQGPEFLTYFNYEAQPDKSGLPSDRFSAERPEGSISTLTIQRTEQRDSAMYRCASSQTGSNEQFFGPGTRLTVL.

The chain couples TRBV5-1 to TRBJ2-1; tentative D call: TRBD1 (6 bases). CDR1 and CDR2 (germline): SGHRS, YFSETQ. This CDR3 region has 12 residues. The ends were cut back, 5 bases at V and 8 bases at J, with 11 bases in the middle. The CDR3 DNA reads TGCGCCAGCAGAGGACAGTCCTATGAGCAGTTCTTC. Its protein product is CASRGQSYEQFF.

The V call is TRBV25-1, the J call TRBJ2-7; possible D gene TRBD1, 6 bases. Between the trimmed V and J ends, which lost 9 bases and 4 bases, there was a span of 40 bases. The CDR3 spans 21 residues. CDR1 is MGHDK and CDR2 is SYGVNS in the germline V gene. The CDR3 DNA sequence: TGTGCCAGGAGTCTCGGGTCGGGGACACTCCCGCCTAGTGTCCTATCATACGAGCAGTACGTC. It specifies CARSLGSGTLPPSVLSYEQYV.

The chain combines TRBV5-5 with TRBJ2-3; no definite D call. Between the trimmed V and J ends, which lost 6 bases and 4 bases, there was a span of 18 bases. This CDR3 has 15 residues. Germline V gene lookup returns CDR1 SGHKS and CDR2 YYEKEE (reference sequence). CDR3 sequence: CASTVNGLPADTQYF. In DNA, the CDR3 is TGTGCCAGCACCGTGAACGGGCTCCCCGCAGATACGCAGTATTTT.

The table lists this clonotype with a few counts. The CDR3 DNA reads as TGTGCCAGCAGCCCGTGGACAGGGACGGAGACCCAGTACTTC. Amino acid sequence: CASSPWTGTETQYF. This chain uses TRBV5-5 with TRBJ2-5, with 8 bases matching TRBD1. The CDR3 totals 14 residues. The germline V gene encodes CDR1 SGHKS and CDR2 YYEKEE (reference sequence). Trimming removed 4 bases from V and 5 bases from J; junction bases left unmatched: 7.

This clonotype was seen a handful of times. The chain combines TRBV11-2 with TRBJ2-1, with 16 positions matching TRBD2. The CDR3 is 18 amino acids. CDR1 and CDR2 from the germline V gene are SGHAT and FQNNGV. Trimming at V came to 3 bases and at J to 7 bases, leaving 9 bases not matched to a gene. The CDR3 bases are TGTGCCAGCAGCTTGGGGACTAGCGGGAGGGCCCTAGGAAATGAGCAGTTCTTC. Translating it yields CASSLGTSGRALGNEQFF.

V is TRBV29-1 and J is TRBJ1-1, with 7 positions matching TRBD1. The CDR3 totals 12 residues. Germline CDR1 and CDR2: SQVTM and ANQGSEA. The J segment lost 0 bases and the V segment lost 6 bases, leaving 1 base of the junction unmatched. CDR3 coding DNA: TGCAGCGTACAGGGGATGAACACTGAAGCTTTCTTT. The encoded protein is CSVQGMNTEAFF.

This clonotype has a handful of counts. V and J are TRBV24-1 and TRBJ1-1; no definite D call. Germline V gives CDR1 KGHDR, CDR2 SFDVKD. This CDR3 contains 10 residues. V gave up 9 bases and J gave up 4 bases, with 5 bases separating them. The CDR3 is CATYSTEAFF. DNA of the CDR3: TGTGCCACCTACTCCACTGAAGCTTTCTTT.

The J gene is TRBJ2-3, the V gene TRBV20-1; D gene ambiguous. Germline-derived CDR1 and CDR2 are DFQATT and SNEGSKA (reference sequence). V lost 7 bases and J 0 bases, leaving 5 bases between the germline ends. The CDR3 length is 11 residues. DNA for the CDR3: TGCAGTGGAGGAAGCACAGATACGCAGTATTTT. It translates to CSGGSTDTQYF.